This T cell receptor (beta chain) was sequenced during a study of T cell responses to AZD1222 COVID-19 vaccine. TCRdb's table, derived via immunoSEQ multiplex PCR, lists solely in-frame clones and lacks some. The sample includes 150,000 to 200,000 clones, just over 90% of them seen just once. The study's findings and limits: Only a handful of AZD1222 recipients, more than five in all, had baseline seropositivity. Repertoires in all cases were sampled only once the peak T cell response had passed.

Only one count was recorded for this clone. The antigen remains unidentified. This CDR3 is built from 14 residues. V dropped 5 bases and J dropped 6 bases, with 16 bases sitting between them. Germline V CDR1 and CDR2: MDHEN, SYDVKM. The V call is TRBV28, the J call TRBJ1-1, with D possibly being TRBD1 (5 bases). The sequence derives from an adult in good health. Source: peripheral blood, taken on day 0 of AZD1222 vaccination. The DNA for the CDR3 is TGTGCCAGCAGTCGGCCCTCTTTGGGACCTGAAGCTTTCTTT. Residues: CASSRPSLGPEAFF.